The present T cell receptor beta chain was sequenced within a study of blood T cell repertoires in COVID-19. Study-wide context: Sites across the United States, Italy and Spain contributed samples from acute and convalescent COVID-19.

Using immunoSEQ multiplex PCR, the repertoire was profiled, and TCRdb retains in-frame clones only, with some absent. The sample contains roughly 300,000 clones, 85% of which appear only once. V dropped 3 bases and J dropped 6 bases, with 15 bases sitting between them. The germline CDR1 and CDR2 sequences are DFQATT and SNEGSKA (reference sequence). This CDR3 spans 15 amino acids. The count of this clone is one. V usage is TRBV20-1 and J usage is TRBJ1-6; D is uncertain. Sequencing used peripheral blood. This TCR was recovered from a human donor in a cohort sampled during active COVID-19. DNA of the CDR3: TGCAGTGCTAGTTTGGGAGGAAAGGGTAATTCACCCCTCCACTTT. Protein sequence: CSASLGGKGNSPLHF.